A single count supports the clone carrying this T cell receptor beta chain. A second PCR of 7 to 11 cycles used a sample-barcoded 5' primer and a J-beta primer mix. TCRdb reprocessed the 5' RACE reads with MiXCR, giving one entry per CDR3 protein. The sample has roughly 1 million distinct CDR3 sequences, 20% to 25% seen once. V shed 9 bases and J shed 0 bases, with 8 bases lying between them. This CDR3 spans 13 amino acids. Germline assignment: CDR1 MNHEY and CDR2 SVGAGI. The data derive from a study of blood T cells in healthy people across ages. The sample was also reused in another study, on T cells of mothers and their children.

Sequencing was performed on blood. The receptor was derived from a girl aged 2 to 9 in good health. The V call is TRBV6-5, the J call TRBJ2-2; possibly TRBD2 for D (5 bases). Written as DNA, the CDR3 is TGTGCCAGGCCCGGGGCGAACACCGGGGAGCTGTTTTTT. Translation: CARPGANTGELFF.